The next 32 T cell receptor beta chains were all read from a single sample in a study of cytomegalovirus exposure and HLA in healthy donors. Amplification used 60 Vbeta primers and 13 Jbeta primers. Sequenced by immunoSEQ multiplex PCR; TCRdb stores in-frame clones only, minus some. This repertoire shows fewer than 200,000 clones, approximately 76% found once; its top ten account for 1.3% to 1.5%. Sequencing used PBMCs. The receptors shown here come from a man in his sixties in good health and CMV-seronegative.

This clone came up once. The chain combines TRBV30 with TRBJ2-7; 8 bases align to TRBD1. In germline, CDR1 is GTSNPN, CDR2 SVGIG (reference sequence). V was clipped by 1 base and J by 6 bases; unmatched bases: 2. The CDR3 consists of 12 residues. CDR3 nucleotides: TGTGCCTGGAGTGGCACAGGGGGCGAGCAGTACTTC. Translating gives CAWSGTGGEQYF.

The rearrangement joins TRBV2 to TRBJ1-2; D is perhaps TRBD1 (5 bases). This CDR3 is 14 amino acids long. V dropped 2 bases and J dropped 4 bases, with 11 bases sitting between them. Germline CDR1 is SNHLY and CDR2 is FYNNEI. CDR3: CASSEQGDSYGYTF. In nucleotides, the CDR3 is TGTGCCAGCAGTGAACAGGGTGATTCCTATGGCTACACCTTC.

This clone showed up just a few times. The CDR3 DNA reads TGCGCCAGCAGGTCCGACAGGTCCAATGAGCAGTTCTTC. Protein sequence: CASRSDRSNEQFF. The chain combines TRBV4-1 with TRBJ2-1, with D perhaps TRBD1 (6 bases). The V gene lost 6 bases and the J gene lost 6 bases, with 12 bases spanning the gap. Germline lookup yields CDR1 MGHRA and CDR2 YSYEKL. There are 13 residues in the CDR3.

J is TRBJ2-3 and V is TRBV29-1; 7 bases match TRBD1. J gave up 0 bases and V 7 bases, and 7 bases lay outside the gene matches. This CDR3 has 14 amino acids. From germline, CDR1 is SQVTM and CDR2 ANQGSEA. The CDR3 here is CSAADRLSTDTQYF. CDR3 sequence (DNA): TGCAGCGCAGCGGACAGGTTGAGCACAGATACGCAGTATTTT.

The CDR3 sequence: CASSLSSSYNSPLHF. The CDR3, as DNA: TGTGCCAGCAGCTTAAGTAGCTCCTATAATTCACCCCTCCACTTT. The chain is built from TRBV7-2 and TRBJ1-6, with no clear D. V lost 2 bases and J 0 bases, leaving 5 bases between the germline ends. This CDR3 region has 15 residues. Germline assignment: CDR1 SGHTA and CDR2 FQGNSA.

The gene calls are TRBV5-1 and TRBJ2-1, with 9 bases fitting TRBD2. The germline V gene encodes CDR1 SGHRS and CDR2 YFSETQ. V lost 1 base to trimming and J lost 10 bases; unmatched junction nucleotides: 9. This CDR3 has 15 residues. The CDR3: CASSLSSGVSVEQFF. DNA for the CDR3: TGCGCCAGCAGCTTGTCTAGCGGGGTATCGGTGGAGCAGTTCTTC.

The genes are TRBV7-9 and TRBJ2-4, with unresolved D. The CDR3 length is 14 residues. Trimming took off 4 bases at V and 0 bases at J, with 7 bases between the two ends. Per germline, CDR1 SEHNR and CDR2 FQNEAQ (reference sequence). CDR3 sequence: CASSSFLAKNIQYF. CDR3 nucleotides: TGTGCCAGCAGCTCCTTTCTAGCCAAAAACATTCAGTACTTC.

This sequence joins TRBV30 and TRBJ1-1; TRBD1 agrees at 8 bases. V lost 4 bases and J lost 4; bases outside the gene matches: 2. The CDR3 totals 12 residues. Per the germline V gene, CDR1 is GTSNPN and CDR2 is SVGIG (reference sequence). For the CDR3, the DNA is TGTGCCTGGACCACAGGGGGCACTGAAGCTTTCTTT. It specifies CAWTTGGTEAFF.

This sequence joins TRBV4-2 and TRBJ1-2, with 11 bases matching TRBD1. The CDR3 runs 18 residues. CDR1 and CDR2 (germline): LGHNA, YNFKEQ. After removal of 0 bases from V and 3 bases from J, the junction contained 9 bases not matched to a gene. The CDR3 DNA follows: TGTGCCAGCAGCCAAGATTTAAGGACAGGGGGCGCGGACTATGGCTACACCTTC. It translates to CASSQDLRTGGADYGYTF.

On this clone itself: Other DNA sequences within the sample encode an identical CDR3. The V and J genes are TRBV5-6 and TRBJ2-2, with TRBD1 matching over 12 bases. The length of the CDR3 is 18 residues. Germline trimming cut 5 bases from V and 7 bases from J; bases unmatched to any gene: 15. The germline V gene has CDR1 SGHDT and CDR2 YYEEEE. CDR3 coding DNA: TGTGCCAGCAGTCGGCACGTTCTGGGACAGGGGGCAGTCGGGGAGCTGTTTTTT. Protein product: CASSRHVLGQGAVGELFF.

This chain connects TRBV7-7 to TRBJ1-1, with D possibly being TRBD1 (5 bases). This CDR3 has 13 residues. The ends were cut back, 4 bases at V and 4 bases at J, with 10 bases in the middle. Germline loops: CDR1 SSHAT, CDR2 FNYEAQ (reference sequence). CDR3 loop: CASSSQGGTEAFF. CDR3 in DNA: TGTGCCAGCAGCTCGCAGGGAGGCACTGAAGCTTTCTTT.

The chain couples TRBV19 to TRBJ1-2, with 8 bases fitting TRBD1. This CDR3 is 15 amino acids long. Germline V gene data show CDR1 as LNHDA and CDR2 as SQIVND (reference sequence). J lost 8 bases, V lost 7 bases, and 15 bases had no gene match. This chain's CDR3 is CASNGRGQGVRGYTF. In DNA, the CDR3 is TGTGCCAGTAACGGCCGTGGACAGGGAGTACGAGGCTACACCTTC.

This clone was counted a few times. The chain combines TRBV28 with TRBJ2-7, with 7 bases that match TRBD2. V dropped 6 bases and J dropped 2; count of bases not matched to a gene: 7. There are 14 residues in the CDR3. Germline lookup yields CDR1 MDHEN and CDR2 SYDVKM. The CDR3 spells CASRRASGAYEQYF. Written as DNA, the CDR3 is TGTGCCAGCAGGCGGGCTAGCGGAGCCTACGAGCAGTACTTC.

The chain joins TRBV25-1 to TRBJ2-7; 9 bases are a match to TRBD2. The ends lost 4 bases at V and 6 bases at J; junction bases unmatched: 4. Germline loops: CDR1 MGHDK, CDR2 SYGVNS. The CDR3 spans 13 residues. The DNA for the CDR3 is TGTGCCAGCAGTGTAGTTAGCGGGAGCGAGCAGTACTTC. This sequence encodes CASSVVSGSEQYF.

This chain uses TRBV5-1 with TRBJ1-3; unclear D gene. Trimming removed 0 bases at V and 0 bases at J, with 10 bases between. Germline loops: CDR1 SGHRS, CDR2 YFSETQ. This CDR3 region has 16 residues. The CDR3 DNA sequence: TGCGCCAGCAGCTTGGGACTTTCGGCCTCTGGAAACACCATATATTTT. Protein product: CASSLGLSASGNTIYF.

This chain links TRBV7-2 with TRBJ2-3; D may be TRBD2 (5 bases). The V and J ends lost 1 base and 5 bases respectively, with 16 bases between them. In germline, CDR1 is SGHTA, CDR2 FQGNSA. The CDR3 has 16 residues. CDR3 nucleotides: TGTGCCAGCAGCTTAGGGGCCTATCGTCGGGGAGATACGCAGTATTTT. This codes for CASSLGAYRRGDTQYF.

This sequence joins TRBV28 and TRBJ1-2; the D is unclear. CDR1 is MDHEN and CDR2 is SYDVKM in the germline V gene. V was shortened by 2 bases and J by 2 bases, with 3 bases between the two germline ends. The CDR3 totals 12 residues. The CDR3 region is CASSLLNYGYTF. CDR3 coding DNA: TGTGCCAGCAGTTTACTGAACTATGGCTACACCTTC.

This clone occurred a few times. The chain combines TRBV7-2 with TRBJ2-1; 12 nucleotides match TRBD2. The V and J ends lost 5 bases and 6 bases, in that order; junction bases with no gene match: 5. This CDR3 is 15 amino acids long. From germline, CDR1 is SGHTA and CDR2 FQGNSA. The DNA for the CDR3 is TGTGCCAGCAGCCCACGGACTAGCGGGATCAATGAGCAGTTCTTC. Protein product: CASSPRTSGINEQFF.

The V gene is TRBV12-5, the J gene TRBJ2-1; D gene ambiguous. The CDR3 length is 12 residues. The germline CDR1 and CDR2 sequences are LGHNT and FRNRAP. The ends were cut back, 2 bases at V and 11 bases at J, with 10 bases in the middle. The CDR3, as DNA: TGTGCTAGTGGTTTGACTTTACCTCAGCAGTTCTTC. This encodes CASGLTLPQQFF.

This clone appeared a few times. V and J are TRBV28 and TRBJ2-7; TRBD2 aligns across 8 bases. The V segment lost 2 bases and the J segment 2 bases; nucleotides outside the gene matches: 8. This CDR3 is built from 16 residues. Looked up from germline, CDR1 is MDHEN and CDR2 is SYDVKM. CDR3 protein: CASSLPLTSATYEQYF. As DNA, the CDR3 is TGTGCCAGCAGTTTACCCCTGACTAGCGCTACCTACGAGCAGTACTTC.

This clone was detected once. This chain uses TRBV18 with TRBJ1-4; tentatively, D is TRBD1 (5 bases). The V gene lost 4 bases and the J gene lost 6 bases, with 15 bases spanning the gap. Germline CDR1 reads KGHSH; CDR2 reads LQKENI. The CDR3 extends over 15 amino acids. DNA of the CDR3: TGTGCCAGCTCACTCCTCCGACAGATGGATGAAAAACTGTTTTTT. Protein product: CASSLLRQMDEKLFF.

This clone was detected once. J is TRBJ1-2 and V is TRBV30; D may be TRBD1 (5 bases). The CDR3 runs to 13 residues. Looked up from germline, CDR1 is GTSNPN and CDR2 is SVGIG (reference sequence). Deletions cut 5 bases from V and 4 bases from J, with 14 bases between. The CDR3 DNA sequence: TGTGCCTGGGGGAACGGGGGAAGCTATGGCTACACCTTC. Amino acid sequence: CAWGNGGSYGYTF. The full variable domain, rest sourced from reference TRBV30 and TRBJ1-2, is SQTIHQWPATLVQPVGSPLSLECTVEGTSNPNLYWYRQAAGRGLQLLFYSVGIGQISSEVPQNLSASRPQDRQFILSSKKLLLSDSGFYLCAWGNGGSYGYTFGSGTRLTVV.

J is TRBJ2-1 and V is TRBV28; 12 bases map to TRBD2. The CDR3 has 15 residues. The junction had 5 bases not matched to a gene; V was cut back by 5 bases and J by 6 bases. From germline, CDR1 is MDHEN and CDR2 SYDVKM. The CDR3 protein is CASSQTSGGPNEQFF. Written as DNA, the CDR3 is TGTGCCAGCAGTCAAACTAGCGGGGGGCCCAATGAGCAGTTCTTC. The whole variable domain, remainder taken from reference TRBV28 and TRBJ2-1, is DVKVTQSSRYLVKRTGEKVFLECVQDMDHENMFWYRQDPGLGLRLIYFSYDVKMKEKGDIPEGYSVSREKKERFSLILESASTNQTSMYLCASSQTSGGPNEQFFGPGTRLTVL.

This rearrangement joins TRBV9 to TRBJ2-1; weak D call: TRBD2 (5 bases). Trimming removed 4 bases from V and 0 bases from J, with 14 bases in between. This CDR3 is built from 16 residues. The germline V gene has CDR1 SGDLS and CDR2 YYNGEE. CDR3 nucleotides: TGTGCCAGCAGCTTAGAGCGGACGAGCTCCTACAATGAGCAGTTCTTC. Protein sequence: CASSLERTSSYNEQFF.

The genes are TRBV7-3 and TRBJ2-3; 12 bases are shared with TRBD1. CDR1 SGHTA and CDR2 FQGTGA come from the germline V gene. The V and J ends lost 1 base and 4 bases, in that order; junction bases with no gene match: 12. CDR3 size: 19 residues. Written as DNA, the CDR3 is TGTGCCAGCAGCTTAAAAGGGACAGGGGGCGTATTAAGGTCAGATACGCAGTATTTT. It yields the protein CASSLKGTGGVLRSDTQYF.

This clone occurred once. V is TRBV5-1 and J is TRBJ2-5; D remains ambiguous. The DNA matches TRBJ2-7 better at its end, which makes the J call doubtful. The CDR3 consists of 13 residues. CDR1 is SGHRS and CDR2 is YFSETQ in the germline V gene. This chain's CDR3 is CASSLVLDLEQYF. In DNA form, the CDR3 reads TGCGCCAGCAGCTTGGTTCTTGATCTCGAGCAGTACTTC.

The CDR3 DNA reads as TGTGCCAGCAGCTTGCCCGGTGCAGGGGGATATGGCTACACCTTC. As protein: CASSLPGAGGYGYTF. The rearrangement joins TRBV5-6 to TRBJ1-2; 7 bases map to TRBD1. Trimming took 1 base from V and 5 from J; bases not matched to a gene: 8. CDR1 is SGHDT and CDR2 is YYEEEE in the germline V gene. CDR3 length: 15 amino acids.

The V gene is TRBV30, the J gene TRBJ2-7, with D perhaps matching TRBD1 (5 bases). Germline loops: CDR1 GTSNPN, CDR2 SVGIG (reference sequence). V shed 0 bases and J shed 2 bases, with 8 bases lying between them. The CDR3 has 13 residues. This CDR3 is CAWSVSGTYEQYF. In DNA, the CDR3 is TGTGCCTGGAGTGTTTCAGGGACCTACGAGCAGTACTTC. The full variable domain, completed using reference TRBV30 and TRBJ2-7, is SQTIHQWPATLVQPVGSPLSLECTVEGTSNPNLYWYRQAAGRGLQLLFYSVGIGQISSEVPQNLSASRPQDRQFILSSKKLLLSDSGFYLCAWSVSGTYEQYFGPGTRLTVT.

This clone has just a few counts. CDR3 in DNA: TGTGCCAGCAGTGAATGGGGCACGGCCGGGGAGCTGTTTTTT. It translates to CASSEWGTAGELFF. The V call is TRBV2, the J call TRBJ2-2; a possible D gene is TRBD1 (5 bases). The germline V gene has CDR1 SNHLY and CDR2 FYNNEI. This CDR3 is 14 amino acids long. Trimming took 2 bases from V and 6 from J, leaving 10 bases between them. The full variable domain, its missing parts supplied by reference TRBV2 and TRBJ2-2, is EPEVTQTPSHQVTQMGQEVILRCVPISNHLYFYWYRQILGQKVEFLVSFYNNEISEKSEIFDDQFSVERPDGSNFTLKIRSTKLEDSAMYFCASSEWGTAGELFFGEGSRLTVL.

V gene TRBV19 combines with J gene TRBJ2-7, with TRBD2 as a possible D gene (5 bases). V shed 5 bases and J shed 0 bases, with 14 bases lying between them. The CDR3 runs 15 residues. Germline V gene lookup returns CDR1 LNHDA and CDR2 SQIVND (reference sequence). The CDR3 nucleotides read TGTGCCAGTAGTCCCTTAGAGGGCCTCTCCTACGAGCAGTACTTC. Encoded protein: CASSPLEGLSYEQYF.

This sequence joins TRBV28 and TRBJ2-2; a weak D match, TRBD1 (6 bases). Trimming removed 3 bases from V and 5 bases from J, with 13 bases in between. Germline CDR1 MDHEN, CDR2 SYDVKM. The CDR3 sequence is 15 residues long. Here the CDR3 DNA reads TGTGCCAGCAGTTTTGGGCAGGGGCGGACCGGGGAGCTGTTTTTT. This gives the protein CASSFGQGRTGELFF.

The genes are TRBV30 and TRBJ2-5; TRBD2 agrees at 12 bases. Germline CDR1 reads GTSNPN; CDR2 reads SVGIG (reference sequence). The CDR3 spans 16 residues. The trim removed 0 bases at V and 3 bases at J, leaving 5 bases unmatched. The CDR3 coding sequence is TGTGCCTGGAGTGTAGGACTAGCGGGATTTAAAGAGACCCAGTACTTC. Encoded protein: CAWSVGLAGFKETQYF. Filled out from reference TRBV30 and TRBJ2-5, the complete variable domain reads SQTIHQWPATLVQPVGSPLSLECTVEGTSNPNLYWYRQAAGRGLQLLFYSVGIGQISSEVPQNLSASRPQDRQFILSSKKLLLSDSGFYLCAWSVGLAGFKETQYFGPGTRLLVL.